This T cell receptor beta chain was sequenced for a study of OX40 agonist ivuxolimab in advanced cancers. Study findings and constraints: CD4+ and CD8+ blood T cells expanded clonally by week 6 at 0.1 to 3.0 mg/kg.

Assay: immunoSEQ multiplex PCR; the TCRdb copy retains only in-frame clones and omits some. The table includes about 28,000 clones, roughly 90% detected once. Details on this clone: Its antigen remains unknown.

Germline V gives CDR1 GTSNPN, CDR2 SVGIG (reference sequence). The V end lost 4 bases, the J end lost 8 bases, and 9 bases lay between the germline ends. This CDR3 region has 11 residues. The source material was CD4+ or CD8+ T cells sorted from blood, sampled in a trial of the OX40 agonist ivuxolimab. This rearrangement joins TRBV30 to TRBJ2-1; possibly TRBD2 for D (5 bases). This clonotype originated in an adult with an advanced solid tumor such as melanoma, head and neck, liver or kidney cancer. CDR3 residues: CAWKDFHEQFF. DNA of the CDR3: TGTGCCTGGAAGGACTTCCATGAGCAGTTCTTC.